This record covers a single T cell receptor (beta chain). No antigen is known for it. Base qualities are not recorded, but no much larger clone differs from it by a single base. The germline V end is reduced by 9 bases and the J end by 4 bases; junction bases left unmatched: 8. CDR1 and CDR2 were assigned from the germline V gene (reference sequence) as LNHDA and SQIVND. There are 13 amino acids in the CDR3, from cysteine to phenylalanine inclusive. The retained sequence is limited to the CDR3, 39 bases, with the frame set at the first base. The data stem from a study of cytomegalovirus exposure and HLA in healthy donors (dated by TCRdb to about 2017). Concerning the study at large: An earlier analysis of some 550 of the donors reported more than 250 Gb of sequence data and 117 million unique TCR beta sequences from 150 million to 200 million T cells. About 310 gigabases of sequencing data and tens of millions of unique TCR sequences were included in an early release covering roughly 700 HLA-typed donors. The genetic ancestry cluster associated with self-reported Caucasian donors included around 76% of the approximately 430 genotyped donors. The study aimed to test whether cataloging public T cell receptors could reveal signatures of past pathogen exposure. The T cell repertoires of 700 or so subjects were profiled by immunosequencing and related to cytomegalovirus serostatus. Along with the 666-subject first cohort, a separate validation cohort of over a hundred different subjects was used. The study combined high-throughput TCR immunosequencing, statistical association of individual TCRs with disease status, and machine learning to predict cytomegalovirus infection status. A later analysis re-analyzed previously published TCR beta repertoires from approximately 670 donors and added high-resolution HLA genotyping to study TCR occurrence patterns. In the later analysis, no new phenotypic data were used to find candidate immune exposures; instead, reliance was placed on TCR beta sequences and their occurrence across donors. In an earlier analysis of a few hundred of the donors, high-throughput TCR beta sequencing was used to judge whether each TCR beta V gene segment behaved as functional or pseudogenic. Donor age, sex, ethnicity and CMV serostatus were compiled alongside the repertoire data. In a later genetic analysis, genome-wide SNP genotypes for about three fifths of the 666 donors were used, and that subset was treated as a discovery cohort. Every discovery cohort repertoire had been produced on one sequencing platform. Both class I and class II loci were covered by HLA typing, at four-digit resolution. The number of donors typed differed by locus, with about 629-630 for A, B, C, DRB1 and DQB1, about 500 for DQA1, over 600 for DPA1, and some 440 for DPB1. Because of strong linkage in the cohort, roughly five DR-DQ haplotypes were treated as single units for association and clustering. Across about 370 genotyped donors of the cohort, an average of about 220,000 unique TCR beta nucleotide sequences per donor were sequenced, and roughly a sixth of those sequences were non-productive.

The cohort consisted of hundreds of healthy bone marrow donors. Cohort members were all nominally healthy when sampled, although unrecorded immune exposures were likely present. The donor was CMV seropositive and was included in the group of about 290 seropositive cohort members. A peripheral blood sample was provided by each donor, and peripheral blood mononuclear cells were used for TCR beta sequencing. Genomic DNA was extracted from the blood cell samples with the Qiagen DNeasy Blood Extraction Kit. Library generation was performed with the immunoSEQ multiplex PCR assay. The multiplex PCR relied on a mix of 60 forward primers for TCR Vbeta segments and 13 reverse primers for TCR Jbeta segments. The CDR3 region of rearranged TCR beta genes was amplified from genomic DNA by a multiplex PCR assay. On the Illumina HiSeq System, the amplified TCR beta libraries were sequenced as 87-base-pair reads. As for the authors' bioinformatics: In a later analysis, 77 million or so unique TCR beta chains were counted across the roughly 700 repertoires, and roughly 11 million of these chains were shared by at least two donors. Raw reads were error-corrected and collapsed into unique sequences by a nearest-neighbor algorithm in which closely related sequences were merged to remove PCR and sequencing errors. Alignment of CDR3 sequences to IMGT reference sequences was used to assign V, D and J gene segments. For a sequence to be retained, at least a six-nucleotide match to both a V gene segment and a J gene segment was required. A rearrangement counted as productive if the CDR3 had no stop codons and remained in frame with V and J, and every other rearrangement counted as non-productive. CDR3 was defined according to IMGT convention as the region running from the second conserved V-encoded cysteine to the conserved J-encoded phenylalanine. Sequences without an unambiguous match to a single V gene segment were excluded from the earlier analysis of 450 to 750 of the donors. An earlier analysis of some 500 of the donors classified V segments as functional when productive rearrangements were above 56.7% and as segregating when the standard deviation between donors was above 5%. A statistical classification framework was developed to diagnose cytomegalovirus status using the catalog of TCR beta chain sequences. V and J gene assignment, in a later analysis, came from comparing TCR nucleotide sequences with IMGT/GENE-DB human TR gene sequences. The TCRdist pipeline was used in a later analysis to assign CDR3 sequences and most-parsimonious VDJ recombination scenarios. In a later analysis, every TCR beta chain was defined by the combination of its CDR3 amino acid sequence and its V-gene family, and reads without a unique V-gene family were dropped. To address suspected cross-contamination and a sequencing artifact, a later analysis removed roughly 580 highly shared, low-generation-probability nucleotide sequences. For each public chain, a later analysis derived a clonal expansion index from normalized ranks of inferred template counts within each repertoire. In a later analysis, generation probabilities were computed using a VDJ recombination model fitted to out-of-frame rearrangements, and the results were checked against IGoR. In a later analysis, TCR-TCR, TCR-HLA and TCR-CMV co-occurrence was scored with hypergeometric tests, and a repertoire-size bias correction was applied to TCR pairs. To estimate false discovery rates, a later analysis permuted the HLA or CMV assignments 20 times. In a later analysis, co-occurring TCRs were grouped using DBSCAN, and TCRdist sequence similarity was added for clustering within HLA-allele-positive subsets. Repertoires with fewer than 30,000 or more than 120,000 public chains were left out of co-occurrence clustering, as were about 5 repertoires with anomalous nucleotide sharing. TCRdb re-hosts the immuneACCESS table, in-frame sequences only. Its copies lack some clones; in the studies checked, an unresolved V gene accounts for under half of them, and the cause for the rest is not known. V and J calls and clone size are those listed in that table; D and trimming were worked out from the DNA. This sample has roughly 80,000 clones in its table, and around 76% of those were observed once. Together, the top ten hold about 6% of the sample.

Paper-wide results and their limitations: Because counts were too low, around 17 rarely observed V segments, including chromosome 9 orphons, were left out of the earlier analysis of some 640 of the donors. According to a later analysis, parvovirus B19, influenza, CMV and Epstein-Barr virus appeared linked to several top co-occurrence clusters. Most TCR sequences were observed very rarely across donors, whereas some public TCRs were present in many individuals. A later genetic analysis reported fewer N-insertions in productive TCRs among donors in an Asian-associated ancestry cluster than the roughly 670-donor mean. It was suggested by the authors that the approach could potentially be generalized to other disease states and immunological phenotypes. Presence/absence analyses assumed roughly uniform sequencing depth across donors, an assumption that may not hold. Broadly in line with IMGT annotations, most TCR beta V segments showed up in productive rearrangements about 87% or about 30% of the time in an earlier analysis of approximately 640 of the donors. In vitro tests confirmed that a few of the cytomegalovirus-associated TCR beta chains recognize cytomegalovirus antigens. A later genetic analysis associated a missense DCLRE1C variant with V-gene and J-gene trimming of TCR beta chains, and an independent cohort replicated the association. Because some donors lacked HLA typing at each locus, the association tests relied only on the typed subset. In a later analysis, around 15,000 TCR beta sequences were associated with specific HLA alleles at a false discovery rate of 0.05. According to a later analysis, TCR association rates differed among HLA loci, with DRB1 alleles showing the most associated TCRs and HLA-C alleles showing the fewest. A group of highly shared sequence variants was considered likely to be a technical artifact of the sequencing pipeline. A further reported finding was that TCR beta sequences accurately predicted the HLA-A and HLA-B alleles for most subjects in the first cohort. Immune exposure information for the cohort was limited to CMV serostatus. The study listed 164 TCR beta chains as associated with cytomegalovirus. Because the 87-base-pair reads could not distinguish some IMGT-functional V segments, including TRBV6-2 and TRBV6-3, those segments were excluded. In a later analysis, HLA-associated TCR beta chains were found to be more clonally expanded and to have lower generation probabilities than equally common non-associated chains. Assigning TCR associations to individual alleles was difficult when HLA alleles, especially DR and DQ, strongly co-occurred. Most CMV-associated TCR beta chains appeared to be HLA-restricted in a later analysis, and the HLA associations seemed to be driven largely by CMV exposure. In both the original and validation cohorts, the classifier was reported to diagnose cytomegalovirus status with high specificity and sensitivity. Correlated functional status among segregating V segments might be attributable to linkage disequilibrium, but an unknown experimental factor could not be ruled out. In this cohort, only TCR beta chains were sequenced, and detectable features were limited by the absence of alpha or paired-chain data.

The clonotype was recovered from a woman aged 45-65 years in good health and CMV-seropositive. Sequencing used PBMCs. Recombination joined TRBV19 with TRBJ1-2; 7 central bases correspond to TRBD1. DNA sequence: TGTGCCAGCCGGGACAGAACCCTCTATGGCTACACCTTC. Protein translation: CASRDRTLYGYTF.